This TCR beta chain is drawn from a study of cytotoxic CD8 clonotypes in ibrutinib-treated CLL. Study outcomes and limitations: Public clonotypes occurred uncommonly; on treatment, they contracted or remained stable.

Assay used: immunoSEQ multiplex PCR; TCRdb lists only in-frame clones, some missing. Of 150,000 or so clones in the sample, approximately 90% were seen once. This clone was counted once. Its antigen is unidentified. The origin of this receptor is a human donor with chronic lymphocytic leukemia. The input for sequencing was PBMCs, taken at disease progression, from a patient treated with ibrutinib.

The CDR3 protein is CASSLGQYGNTKNIQYF. CDR3 sequence (DNA): TGTGCCAGCAGCTTAGGTCAATATGGGAATACCAAAAACATTCAGTACTTC. The gene calls are TRBV7-2 and TRBJ2-4, with D unresolved. Germline CDR1 and CDR2: SGHTA and FQGNSA. The CDR3 is 17 residues long. Trimming removed 1 base at V and 2 bases at J, with 15 bases between.